The 27 T cell receptor beta chains listed next were all sequenced from one sample in a study of cytomegalovirus exposure and HLA in healthy donors. The PCR ran on 60 Vbeta and 13 Jbeta primers. Only in-frame clones appear in the TCRdb table, and some are missing; sequencing was by immunoSEQ multiplex PCR. The sample shows approximately 150,000 clones, over 60% of them seen only once. The sample comprised PBMCs. The receptors originated from a woman in her thirties in good health and CMV-seropositive.

This chain links TRBV6-1 with TRBJ1-2; D gene unclear. V dropped 5 bases and J dropped 2 bases, with 6 bases sitting between them. The CDR3 runs 12 residues. CDR1 and CDR2 from the germline V gene are MNHNS and SASEGT. The CDR3 here is CASSYVNYGYTF. Here the CDR3 DNA reads TGTGCCAGCAGTTATGTAAACTATGGCTACACCTTC.

The rearrangement joins TRBV4-1 to TRBJ2-7; 8 bases are shared with TRBD1. Per germline, CDR1 MGHRA and CDR2 YSYEKL. The CDR3 extends over 15 amino acids. J was trimmed by 3 bases and V by 4 bases; bases with no gene match: 8. Here the CDR3 DNA reads TGCGCCAGCAGCCCGGAAGGGGACAGGTACTACGAGCAGTACTTC. Protein sequence: CASSPEGDRYYEQYF.

The chain carries TRBV27 and TRBJ1-2; weak D call: TRBD1 (5 bases). The CDR3 has 13 residues. CDR1 and CDR2 from the germline V gene are MNHEY and SMNVEV (reference sequence). V lost 3 bases and J lost 6, with 11 bases in between. CDR3 region: CASSLRGSNGYTF. The CDR3 bases are TGTGCCAGCAGTTTGCGGGGGTCCAATGGCTACACCTTC.

The J gene is TRBJ2-3, the V gene TRBV2; D is possibly TRBD2 (5 bases). Germline V lookup: CDR1 SNHLY, CDR2 FYNNEI. This CDR3 is 14 amino acids long. V was trimmed by 7 bases and J by 0 bases, leaving 11 bases between them. The CDR3 protein is CASTKWTSTDTQYF. The CDR3 DNA is TGTGCCAGCACAAAGTGGACTAGCACAGATACGCAGTATTTT.

The J gene is TRBJ1-2, the V gene TRBV28; 7 bases map to TRBD1. This CDR3 is 15 amino acids long. Germline CDR1 is MDHEN and CDR2 is SYDVKM. With V trimmed by 3 bases and J by 1 base, 5 bases remained unmatched. DNA for the CDR3: TGTGCCAGCAGTTTCCGACAGGGCTATAACTATGGCTACACCTTC. Residues: CASSFRQGYNYGYTF.

This chain joins TRBV6-5 and TRBJ1-4, with D unresolved. The CDR3 is 14 amino acids. V was shortened by 0 bases and J by 5 bases, with 7 bases between the two germline ends. The germline CDR1 and CDR2 sequences are MNHEY and SVGAGI. For the CDR3, the DNA is TGTGCCAGCAGTTACTCGAGTGCGAATGAAAAACTGTTTTTT. This encodes CASSYSSANEKLFF.

Regarding this clone: The same CDR3 can be traced to other DNA sequences in this sample. The V and J genes are TRBV4-2 and TRBJ2-3; TRBD1 is a possible D gene (7 bases). Trimming pared 0 bases from V and 4 bases from J, leaving 20 bases between. Per the germline V gene, CDR1 is LGHNA and CDR2 is YNFKEQ. This CDR3 is built from 18 residues. The DNA for the CDR3 is TGTGCCAGCAGCCAAGATATCCCCAGGGGGGATTCATCAGATACGCAGTATTTT. This encodes CASSQDIPRGDSSDTQYF.

J is TRBJ1-1 and V is TRBV9; D is perhaps TRBD1 (5 bases). Germline loops: CDR1 SGDLS, CDR2 YYNGEE. Trimming stripped 4 bases from V and 1 base from J, with 11 bases between. The CDR3 length is 14 residues. DNA of the CDR3: TGTGCCAGCAGCCCTTACAGGCCGAACACTGAAGCTTTCTTT. This encodes CASSPYRPNTEAFF.

This clone has just one count. The V gene is TRBV2, the J gene TRBJ2-7, with TRBD2 matching over 15 bases. V lost 7 bases and J lost 0; bases outside the gene matches: 22. Germline V CDR1 and CDR2: SNHLY, FYNNEI. This CDR3 region has 22 residues. In DNA form, the CDR3 reads TGTGCCAGCAACAGACCCCCTGGACTAGCGGGGGGGCCAACGGTAAGCTCCTACGAGCAGTACTTC. Protein: CASNRPPGLAGGPTVSSYEQYF.

This clone was seen a few times. The chain links TRBV19 to TRBJ2-2, with D perhaps TRBD1 (5 bases). Trimming removed 7 bases at V and 0 bases at J, with 12 bases between. Germline V lookup: CDR1 LNHDA, CDR2 SQIVND (reference sequence). This CDR3 has 15 amino acids. The CDR3 DNA sequence: TGTGCCAGTAAAATCGCAGGGACGAACACCGGGGAGCTGTTTTTT. The encoded protein is CASKIAGTNTGELFF.

The chain joins TRBV6-1 to TRBJ1-5, with D possibly being TRBD1 (6 bases). Germline V gives CDR1 MNHNS, CDR2 SASEGT. CDR3 length: 13 residues. The V end lost 5 bases, the J end lost 3 bases, and 8 bases lay between the germline ends. In nucleotides, the CDR3 is TGTGCCAGCAGTCACAGGGCCAATCAGCCCCAGCATTTT. It codes for CASSHRANQPQHF.

In this sample, this clone turned up a few times. The chain links TRBV2 to TRBJ1-2, with 8 bases that match TRBD1. Germline loops: CDR1 SNHLY, CDR2 FYNNEI. This CDR3 is 12 amino acids long. Trimming took 6 bases from V and 8 from J; bases not matched to a gene: 5. In nucleotides, the CDR3 is TGTGCCAGCAGCCGGACAGGGTACGGCTACACCTTC. Its protein is CASSRTGYGYTF.

V usage is TRBV10-3 and J usage is TRBJ2-5; 12 positions agree with TRBD2. The CDR3 length is 16 residues. V trimming: 10 bases; J trimming: 1 base; junction bases outside the gene matches: 10. CDR1 and CDR2 (germline): ENHRY, SYGVKD. Written as DNA, the CDR3 is TGTGCCACCGGTAGGACTAGCGGGGCGTCCCAAGAGACCCAGTACTTC. Its translation: CATGRTSGASQETQYF.

This clone showed up just a few times. This sequence joins TRBV5-1 and TRBJ1-3; D is undetermined. The germline gives CDR1 SGHRS, CDR2 YFSETQ. The V end lost 0 bases, the J end lost 4 bases, and 5 bases lay between the germline ends. The CDR3 sequence is 13 residues long. CDR3: CASSLGAGNTIYF. Written as DNA, the CDR3 is TGCGCCAGCAGCTTGGGGGCAGGAAACACCATATATTTT.

The gene calls are TRBV28 and TRBJ1-2; D is possibly TRBD1 (5 bases). The CDR3 consists of 14 residues. CDR1 is MDHEN and CDR2 is SYDVKM in the germline V gene. V was clipped by 2 bases and J by 2 bases, with 9 bases between them. The CDR3 DNA reads TGTGCCAGCAGTTTAGGTGCAGGGAACTATGGCTACACCTTC. It translates to CASSLGAGNYGYTF.

This clone was recorded at least ten times. This rearrangement joins TRBV5-1 to TRBJ2-2; no clear D gene. V dropped 3 bases and J dropped 2 bases, with 2 bases sitting between them. The CDR3 runs 12 residues. Per the germline V gene, CDR1 is SGHRS and CDR2 is YFSETQ. The CDR3 loop reads CASSSNTGELFF. CDR3 nucleotide sequence: TGCGCCAGCAGCTCTAACACCGGGGAGCTGTTTTTT.

The chain carries TRBV15 and TRBJ2-5; 10 positions agree with TRBD2. The CDR3 consists of 17 residues. CDR1 is LNHNV and CDR2 is YYDKDF in the germline V gene (reference sequence). V shed 1 base and J 4 bases; nucleotides not matched to a gene: 9. This CDR3 is CATSRGYSGGSGETQYF. The CDR3, as DNA: TGTGCCACCAGCAGAGGATATAGCGGGGGGTCAGGAGAGACCCAGTACTTC. Based on the CDR3 plus reference TRBV15 and TRBJ2-5, the full variable domain is DAMVIQNPRYQVTQFGKPVTLSCSQTLNHNVMYWYQQKSSQAPKLLFHYYDKDFNNEADTPDNFQSRRPNTSFCFLDIRSPGLGDTAMYLCATSRGYSGGSGETQYFGPGTRLLVL.

In its sample, this clone was seen a few times. This rearrangement joins TRBV19 to TRBJ1-4; 11 bases fit TRBD1. CDR3 length: 14 amino acids. V shed 10 bases, J shed 6 bases, and the junction held 7 bases outside the gene matches. CDR1 is LNHDA and CDR2 is SQIVND in the germline V gene (reference sequence). CDR3 sequence reads: CATRTGGEYEKLFF. CDR3 sequence (DNA): TGTGCCACCAGGACAGGGGGCGAATATGAAAAACTGTTTTTT.

This chain joins TRBV5-6 and TRBJ2-4; 13 positions match TRBD2. The CDR3 consists of 16 residues. Trimming at V came to 2 bases and at J to 7 bases, leaving 6 bases not matched to a gene. Germline V gives CDR1 SGHDT, CDR2 YYEEEE. The CDR3, as DNA: TGTGCCAGCAGCTTTCGGACTAGCGGGAGACCCAACATTCAGTACTTC. Residues: CASSFRTSGRPNIQYF.

This clone was picked up a small number of times. CDR3 DNA sequence: TGTGCCAGCACAGGGTATAACTATGGCTACACCTTC. Encoded protein: CASTGYNYGYTF. The gene calls are TRBV6-1 and TRBJ1-2; perhaps TRBD1 as D (5 bases). Between the trimmed V and J ends, which lost 7 bases and 1 base, there was a span of 7 bases. The CDR3 extends over 12 amino acids. Germline V gene lookup returns CDR1 MNHNS and CDR2 SASEGT.

This clone was counted a single time. The chain employs TRBV5-1 and TRBJ2-5; 11 bases line up with TRBD1. Losses at the gene ends were 4 bases for V and 6 bases for J; bases not matched to a gene: 5. This CDR3 has 14 amino acids. Looked up from germline, CDR1 is SGHRS and CDR2 is YFSETQ. The CDR3 reads CASSPGTGGQTQYF. The DNA for the CDR3 is TGCGCCAGCAGCCCAGGGACAGGGGGACAGACCCAGTACTTC. Drawing the rest from reference TRBV5-1 and TRBJ2-5, the complete variable domain is KAGVTQTPRYLIKTRGQQVTLSCSPISGHRSVSWYQQTPGQGLQFLFEYFSETQRNKGNFPGRFSGRQFSNSRSEMNVSTLELGDSALYLCASSPGTGGQTQYFGPGTRLLVL.

V gene TRBV6-1 combines with J gene TRBJ1-5; D is undetermined. V gave up 3 bases and J gave up 2 bases, with 11 bases separating them. The germline V gene encodes CDR1 MNHNS and CDR2 SASEGT. The CDR3 runs to 15 residues. The CDR3 here is CASSDKISGNQPQHF. CDR3 coding DNA: TGTGCCAGCAGTGACAAGATATCGGGCAATCAGCCCCAGCATTTT.

The chain joins TRBV7-7 to TRBJ2-3; D not certain. Germline CDR1 is SSHAT and CDR2 is FNYEAQ (reference sequence). Between the trimmed V and J ends, which lost 2 bases and 4 bases, there was a span of 10 bases. CDR3 length: 14 residues. CDR3 region: CASSLNTLADTQYF. The CDR3 bases are TGTGCCAGCAGCTTAAATACTCTCGCAGATACGCAGTATTTT.

The chain uses TRBV4-1 and TRBJ1-1; 7 nucleotides line up with TRBD1. Trimming took 0 bases from V and 8 from J; bases not matched to a gene: 6. The CDR3 covers 14 residues. Per germline, CDR1 MGHRA and CDR2 YSYEKL. The CDR3 region is CASSQELQGREAFF. CDR3 sequence (DNA): TGCGCCAGCAGCCAAGAGTTACAGGGGAGAGAAGCTTTCTTT.

The J gene is TRBJ1-3, the V gene TRBV6-5; D gene ambiguous. The germline V gene has CDR1 MNHEY and CDR2 SVGAGI. Between the trimmed V and J ends, which lost 7 bases and 0 bases, there was a span of 10 bases. This CDR3 is built from 14 residues. This CDR3 is CASIPGGSGNTIYF. DNA for the CDR3: TGTGCCAGCATCCCCGGCGGCTCTGGAAACACCATATATTTT.

V and J are TRBV7-8 and TRBJ1-6, with D tentatively TRBD1 (5 bases). V was shortened by 1 base and J by 10 bases, with 14 bases between the two germline ends. There are 15 residues in the CDR3. From germline, CDR1 is SGHVS and CDR2 FQNEAQ. CDR3 DNA: TGTGCCAGCAGCTTAGTGGGGGGATTGGGGTCACCCCTCCACTTT. As protein: CASSLVGGLGSPLHF.

The table lists this clone with a few counts. The chain joins TRBV19 to TRBJ2-7; D perhaps matches TRBD1 (5 bases). The V gene's germline CDR1 is LNHDA and CDR2 SQIVND (reference sequence). Trimming left V 6 bases short and J 3 bases short, with 18 bases between. CDR3 size: 15 residues. CDR3 DNA: TGTGCCAGTAGCCCTACAGGTTCCCTCCTCTACGAGCAGTACTTC. This encodes CASSPTGSLLYEQYF.